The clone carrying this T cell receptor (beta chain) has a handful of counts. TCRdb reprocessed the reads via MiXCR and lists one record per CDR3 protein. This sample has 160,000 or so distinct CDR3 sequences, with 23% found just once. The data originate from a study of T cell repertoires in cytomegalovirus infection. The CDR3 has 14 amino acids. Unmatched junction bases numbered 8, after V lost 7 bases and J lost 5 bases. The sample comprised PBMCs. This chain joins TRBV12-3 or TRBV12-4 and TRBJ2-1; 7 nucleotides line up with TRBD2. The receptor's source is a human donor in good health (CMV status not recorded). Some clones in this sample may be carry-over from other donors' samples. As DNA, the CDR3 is TGTGCCAGCACTCGGACTAGTAGGAACAATGAGCAGTTCTTC. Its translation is CASTRTSRNNEQFF.